The 22 T cell receptor beta chains below come from one sample, sequenced in a study of T cells in Graves' hyperthyroidism and ophthalmopathy. Amplification yielded TCR beta CDR3 regions, with RNA transcripts as the source. The TCR CDR3 first-round RT-PCR relied on the HTBI primer set. TCRdb processed the multiplex PCR reads anew with MiXCR; each CDR3 protein has one entry. Of about 420,000 distinct CDR3 sequences listed, about 15% are singletons. Source material: blood. The source is a woman aged 18-30 years with Graves' hyperthyroidism.

The CDR3 sequence is CASSQIPRKREGLLAYEQYF. The CDR3 DNA follows: TGCGCCAGCAGCCAGATCCCCCGGAAGCGGGAGGGCCTTCTGGCTTACGAGCAGTACTTC. This sequence joins TRBV4-1 and TRBJ2-7, with 10 positions matching TRBD2. After removal of 3 bases from V and 4 bases from J, the junction contained 21 bases not matched to a gene. The CDR3 loop spans 20 amino acids. Germline V gene sequence: CDR1 MGHRA, CDR2 YSYEKL.

The sample holds many counts of this clonotype. V and J are TRBV6-1 and TRBJ2-1; the D gene is possibly TRBD2 (5 bases). V lost 6 bases, J lost 0 bases, and 18 bases lay in between. This CDR3 has 17 amino acids. Germline CDR1 and CDR2: MNHNS and SASEGT. The CDR3 coding sequence is TGTGCCAGCAGCCCTGGGAGAGGCCCGAGCTCCTACAATGAGCAGTTCTTC. Translation: CASSPGRGPSSYNEQFF.

This clonotype was counted ten times or more. The V gene is TRBV28, the J gene TRBJ1-4; D is unclear. The CDR3 is 17 residues long. Germline CDR1 MDHEN, CDR2 SYDVKM. V was pared by 3 bases and J by 4 bases, with 18 bases between. The CDR3 region has the DNA TGTGCCAGCAGTTTTCCAACGGCCCTCGGCGGTAATGAAAAACTGTTTTTT. Its translation: CASSFPTALGGNEKLFF.

This clonotype was seen a handful of times. V and J are TRBV28 and TRBJ1-4; D not certain. Germline V gene lookup returns CDR1 MDHEN and CDR2 SYDVKM. V lost 7 bases to trimming and J lost 5 bases, with 5 bases between them. The CDR3 has 11 residues. CDR3 protein: CASTRNEKLFF. The CDR3 DNA sequence: TGTGCCAGCACCCGAAATGAAAAACTGTTTTTT.

This chain links TRBV6-1 with TRBJ1-3, with TRBD1 matching over 7 bases. Trimming cost V 2 bases and J 4 bases; bases outside gene matches: 11. Looked up from germline, CDR1 is MNHNS and CDR2 is SASEGT. The CDR3 runs to 17 residues. This CDR3 is CASSESTVTGLGNTIYF. In DNA form, the CDR3 reads TGTGCCAGCAGTGAATCAACAGTGACAGGGCTCGGAAACACCATATATTTT.

At least ten counts were recorded for this clonotype. The chain links TRBV11-2 to TRBJ2-1; no firm D call. V lost 5 bases, J lost 12 bases, and 17 bases lay in between. The CDR3 extends over 13 amino acids. Germline V CDR1 and CDR2: SGHAT, FQNNGV. CDR3 sequence: CASSPTPRIGQFF. DNA of the CDR3: TGTGCCAGCAGCCCGACACCCCGAATCGGGCAGTTCTTC. The whole variable domain, filled in from reference TRBV11-2 and TRBJ2-1, reads EAGVAQSPRYKIIEKRQSVAFWCNPISGHATLYWYQQILGQGPKLLIQFQNNGVVDDSQLPKDRFSAERLKGVDSTLKIQPAKLEDSAVYLCASSPTPRIGQFFGPGTRLTVL.

This clonotype was observed at least ten times. The rearrangement joins TRBV7-2 to TRBJ1-5; TRBD1 might be the D (5 bases). Germline CDR1 SGHTA, CDR2 FQGNSA. V was shortened by 1 base and J by 2 bases, with 15 bases between the two germline ends. CDR3 size: 17 residues. The DNA for the CDR3 is TGTGCCAGCAGCTTAGAGCTACGGGGGGGGGGCAATCAGCCCCAGCATTTT. This encodes CASSLELRGGGNQPQHF. The full variable domain, completed using reference TRBV7-2 and TRBJ1-5, is GAGVSQSPSNKVTEKGKDVELRCDPISGHTALYWYRQSLGQGLEFLIYFQGNSAPDKSGLPSDRFSAERTGGSVSTLTIQRTQQEDSAVYLCASSLELRGGGNQPQHFGDGTRLSIL.

This clonotype was found many times. The V call is TRBV11-3, the J call TRBJ2-5; the D gene is possibly TRBD2 (6 bases). CDR3 size: 18 residues. The germline V gene encodes CDR1 SGHNT and CDR2 YENEEA. Trimming took off 5 bases at V and 0 bases at J, with 22 bases between the two ends. CDR3 nucleotides: TGTGCCAGCAGCCGGACGGTCGGGGACTTGGCGTACCAAGAGACCCAGTACTTC. It translates to CASSRTVGDLAYQETQYF. Variable domain in full (rest from reference TRBV11-3 and TRBJ2-5): EAGVVQSPRYKIIEKKQPVAFWCNPISGHNTLYWYLQNLGQGPELLIRYENEEAVDDSQLPKDRFSAERLKGVDSTLKIQPAELGDSAVYLCASSRTVGDLAYQETQYFGPGTRLLVL.

This clonotype turned up a few times. This chain connects TRBV20-1 to TRBJ2-7; D is perhaps TRBD2 (5 bases). The CDR3 length is 13 residues. Germline V gene sequence: CDR1 DFQATT, CDR2 SNEGSKA (reference sequence). The V gene lost 1 base and the J gene lost 6 bases, with 13 bases spanning the gap. The CDR3 region is CSARAGIASEQYF. The CDR3 nucleotides are TGCAGTGCTAGAGCGGGGATAGCCAGCGAGCAGTACTTC.

Turning to this clonotype: Just one base apart from a much larger clone, this may be a read error. CDR3 loop: CASRPGGLITGELFF. The CDR3 DNA reads TGTGCCAGCAGGCCAGGGGGCCTTATCACCGGGGAGCTGTTTTTT. The chain carries TRBV7-9 and TRBJ2-2, with 8 positions matching TRBD1. Germline V CDR1 and CDR2: SEHNR, FQNEAQ (reference sequence). V was clipped by 6 bases and J by 4 bases; unmatched bases: 7. This CDR3 region has 15 residues.

This clonotype was observed many times. V usage is TRBV11-3 and J usage is TRBJ2-1; 9 bases line up with TRBD1. J lost 6 bases, V lost 3 bases, and 6 bases had no gene match. The CDR3 has 15 residues. CDR1 SGHNT and CDR2 YENEEA come from the germline V gene. CDR3 sequence reads: CASSLGQGGGNEQFF. CDR3 bases: TGTGCCAGCAGCTTGGGACAGGGAGGGGGCAATGAGCAGTTCTTC. Using reference TRBV11-3 and TRBJ2-1 for the parts outside the CDR3, the full variable domain is EAGVVQSPRYKIIEKKQPVAFWCNPISGHNTLYWYLQNLGQGPELLIRYENEEAVDDSQLPKDRFSAERLKGVDSTLKIQPAELGDSAVYLCASSLGQGGGNEQFFGPGTRLTVL.

This clonotype was found many times. The chain uses TRBV2 and TRBJ2-3; the match to TRBD1 covers 7 bases. Trimming at V came to 6 bases and at J to 3 bases, leaving 18 bases not matched to a gene. Germline V lookup: CDR1 SNHLY, CDR2 FYNNEI. This CDR3 has 18 amino acids. This chain's CDR3 is CASSRGGTGVKWTDTQYF. The CDR3 DNA follows: TGTGCCAGCAGCCGAGGGGGTACAGGGGTGAAATGGACAGATACGCAGTATTTT. Complete variable domain (other parts from reference TRBV2 and TRBJ2-3): EPEVTQTPSHQVTQMGQEVILRCVPISNHLYFYWYRQILGQKVEFLVSFYNNEISEKSEIFDDQFSVERPDGSNFTLKIRSTKLEDSAMYFCASSRGGTGVKWTDTQYFGPGTRLTVL.

The CDR3 DNA reads TGTGCCAGCAGTGGTTCCGACAGGGACTATGGCTACACCTTC. Its protein is CASSGSDRDYGYTF. The V call is TRBV3-1, the J call TRBJ1-2; 7 nucleotides align to TRBD1. Germline V gene data show CDR1 as LGHDT and CDR2 as YNNKEL (reference sequence). The CDR3 loop spans 14 amino acids. After removal of 6 bases from V and 3 bases from J, the junction contained 7 bases not matched to a gene.

There are many counts of this clonotype. The rearrangement joins TRBV10-3 to TRBJ1-2, with D unclear. Germline values: CDR1 ENHRY, CDR2 SYGVKD. The CDR3 runs 13 residues. V was trimmed by 2 bases and J by 6 bases, leaving 10 bases between them. The CDR3 spells CAISEAGGNGYTF. CDR3 coding DNA: TGTGCCATCAGTGAGGCAGGCGGGAATGGCTACACCTTC.

The sample holds many counts of this clonotype. The chain joins TRBV19 to TRBJ2-1, with 12 bases lining up with TRBD2. With V trimmed by 6 bases and J by 7 bases, 1 base remained unmatched. CDR1 is LNHDA, CDR2 SQIVND, per germline (reference sequence). The CDR3 covers 13 residues. CDR3 nucleotide sequence: TGTGCCAGTAGAACTAGCGGGAGGAATGAGCAGTTCTTC. This translates into CASRTSGRNEQFF.

This clonotype was counted ten times or more. The rearrangement links TRBV2 to TRBJ2-7, with a possible D match to TRBD2 (6 bases). V lost 8 bases and J lost 3, with 11 bases in between. The CDR3 length is 12 residues. Per germline, CDR1 SNHLY and CDR2 FYNNEI. The CDR3 protein is CASSRESYEQYF. CDR3 sequence (DNA): TGTGCCAGCTCCCGGGAGAGCTACGAGCAGTACTTC.

This clonotype was seen a few times. The CDR3 loop reads CASSLFSLAGGTDTQYF. The CDR3, as DNA: TGTGCCAGCAGCTTGTTTTCGCTAGCGGGGGGTACTGATACGCAGTATTTT. The chain combines TRBV5-6 with TRBJ2-3; 11 nucleotides agree with TRBD2. The CDR3 has 17 residues. J gave up 6 bases and V 1 base, and 10 bases lay outside the gene matches. Germline V gene sequence: CDR1 SGHDT, CDR2 YYEEEE.

This chain links TRBV5-5 with TRBJ1-6; D call uncertain. The CDR3 is 11 residues long. The V end was cut by 4 bases, the J end by 8 bases, with 4 bases between. Germline CDR1 and CDR2: SGHKS and YYEKEE (reference sequence). CDR3 bases: TGTGCCAGCAGCCTCTATTCACCCCTCCACTTT. Translating gives CASSLYSPLHF.

This clonotype occurred many times. The chain has TRBV28 and TRBJ2-7, with 7 positions matching TRBD1. Trimming removed 8 bases from V and 3 bases from J; junction bases left unmatched: 7. This CDR3 is 13 amino acids long. The germline CDR1 and CDR2 sequences are MDHEN and SYDVKM. CDR3 nucleotides: TGTGCCAGCTCCTTGGGACAGATCTACGAGCAGTACTTC. It specifies CASSLGQIYEQYF.

This clonotype was picked up many times. The V call is TRBV2, the J call TRBJ2-7; D possibly corresponds to TRBD1 (7 bases). In germline, CDR1 is SNHLY, CDR2 FYNNEI. The CDR3 sequence is 12 residues long. V was trimmed by 9 bases and J by 6 bases, leaving 15 bases between them. CDR3 nucleotides: TGTGCCAGGAAGAGCCAGGGGGGCGAGCAGTACTTC. It is translated as CARKSQGGEQYF.

This clonotype was recorded at least ten times. The chain has TRBV7-8 and TRBJ2-5; D gene ambiguous. V dropped 3 bases and J dropped 2 bases, with 7 bases sitting between them. The CDR3 consists of 13 residues. CDR1 and CDR2 from the germline V gene are SGHVS and FQNEAQ. CDR3 sequence (DNA): TGTGCCAGCAGCTTGGACGGACAAGAGACCCAGTACTTC. It codes for CASSLDGQETQYF.

V gene TRBV6-1 combines with J gene TRBJ2-3; 10 nucleotides line up with TRBD2. In germline, CDR1 is MNHNS, CDR2 SASEGT. This CDR3 spans 16 amino acids. V dropped 3 bases and J dropped 0; count of bases not matched to a gene: 3. CDR3 amino acids: CASSERTSGSTDTQYF. CDR3 nucleotides: TGTGCCAGCAGTGAGAGGACTAGCGGAAGCACAGATACGCAGTATTTT.